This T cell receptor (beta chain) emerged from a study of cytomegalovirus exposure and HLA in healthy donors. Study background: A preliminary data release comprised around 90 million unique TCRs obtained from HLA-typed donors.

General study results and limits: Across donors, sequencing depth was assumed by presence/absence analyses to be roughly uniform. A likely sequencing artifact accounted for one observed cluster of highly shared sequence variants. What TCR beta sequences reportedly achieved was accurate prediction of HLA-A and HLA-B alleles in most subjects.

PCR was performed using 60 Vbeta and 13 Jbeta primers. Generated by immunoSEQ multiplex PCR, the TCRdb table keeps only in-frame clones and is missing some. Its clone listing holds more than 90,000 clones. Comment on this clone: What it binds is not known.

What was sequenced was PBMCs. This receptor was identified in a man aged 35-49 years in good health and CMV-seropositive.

The CDR3 DNA reads as TGTGCCAGCGGTCCTAGCGGAGCCCAAGAGACCCAGTACTTC. This codes for CASGPSGAQETQYF. The chain uses TRBV6-5 and TRBJ2-5; 7 positions match TRBD2. CDR3 length: 14 amino acids. The ends lost 8 bases at V and 1 base at J; junction bases unmatched: 7. Germline loops: CDR1 MNHEY, CDR2 SVGAGI.